This TCR beta chain was sequenced during a study of blood T cell repertoires in COVID-19. Overall study: T cells, B-cell-depleted T cells, or PBMCs supplied cDNA or gDNA.

The repertoire was sequenced with immunoSEQ multiplex PCR; TCRdb's copy has only in-frame clones and lacks some. This sample carries about 350,000 clones, roughly 90% of them seen once, and the ten largest clones take 0.85% to 1.3%. Trimming shortened V by 1 base and J by 9 bases, and 10 bases separated the two germline ends. From germline, CDR1 is SGHVS and CDR2 FNYEAQ. The CDR3 has 13 residues. This clone was found once. The sequence was obtained from a woman aged 25 to 39 who had been exposed to COVID-19. The chain combines TRBV7-6 with TRBJ2-1, with D hard to call. Sequenced material: PBMCs or T cells enriched from blood (not recorded which). The CDR3 nucleotides are TGTGCCAGCAGCTTAGGAGACTTATCTGAGCAGTTCTTC. It codes for CASSLGDLSEQFF.